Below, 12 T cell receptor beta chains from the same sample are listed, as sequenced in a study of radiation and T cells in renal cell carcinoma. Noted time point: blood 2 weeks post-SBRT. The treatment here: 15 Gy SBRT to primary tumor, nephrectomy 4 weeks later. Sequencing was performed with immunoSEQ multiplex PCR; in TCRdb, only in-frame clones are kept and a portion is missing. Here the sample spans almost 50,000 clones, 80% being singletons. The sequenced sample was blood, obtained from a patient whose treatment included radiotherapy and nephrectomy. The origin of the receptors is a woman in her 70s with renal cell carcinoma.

Written as DNA, the CDR3 is TGCGCCAGCAGCTTGCAGGGTTGGAATGAGCAGTTCTTC. Protein product: CASSLQGWNEQFF. The chain joins TRBV5-1 to TRBJ2-1; D perhaps matches TRBD1 (5 bases). The CDR3 runs 13 residues. V was cut by 1 base and J by 7 bases, with 9 bases left in between. Germline loops: CDR1 SGHRS, CDR2 YFSETQ.

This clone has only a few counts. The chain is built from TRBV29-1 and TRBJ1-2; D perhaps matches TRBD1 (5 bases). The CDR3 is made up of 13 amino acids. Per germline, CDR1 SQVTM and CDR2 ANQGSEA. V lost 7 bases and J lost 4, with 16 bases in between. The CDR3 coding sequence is TGCAGCGCCGACTGGGGGAGCGGCTATGGCTACACCTTC. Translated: CSADWGSGYGYTF.

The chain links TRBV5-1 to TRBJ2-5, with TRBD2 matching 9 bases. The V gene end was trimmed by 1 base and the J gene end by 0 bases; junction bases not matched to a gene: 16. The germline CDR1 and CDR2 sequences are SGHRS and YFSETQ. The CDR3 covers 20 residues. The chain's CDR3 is CASSLSMRLAGSTYQETQYF. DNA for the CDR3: TGCGCCAGCAGCTTGTCCATGCGGCTAGCGGGATCTACGTACCAAGAGACCCAGTACTTC. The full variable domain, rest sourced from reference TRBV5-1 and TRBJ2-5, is KAGVTQTPRYLIKTRGQQVTLSCSPISGHRSVSWYQQTPGQGLQFLFEYFSETQRNKGNFPGRFSGRQFSNSRSEMNVSTLELGDSALYLCASSLSMRLAGSTYQETQYFGPGTRLLVL.

The CDR3 sequence is CASSPLLATGYTF. CDR3 bases: TGTGCCAGCAGTCCCCTATTAGCGACGGGCTACACCTTC. This sequence joins TRBV6-5 and TRBJ1-2; no firm D call. Germline CDR1 is MNHEY and CDR2 is SVGAGI. This CDR3 region has 13 residues. V was shortened by 5 bases and J by 8 bases, with 15 bases between the two germline ends.

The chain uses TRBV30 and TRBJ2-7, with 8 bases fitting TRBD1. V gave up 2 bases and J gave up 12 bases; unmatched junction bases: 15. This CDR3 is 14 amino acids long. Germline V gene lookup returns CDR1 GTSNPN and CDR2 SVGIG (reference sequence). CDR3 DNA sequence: TGTGCCTGGAGTTATGGCGATGGGACAGGCGGAGCGTACTTC. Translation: CAWSYGDGTGGAYF.

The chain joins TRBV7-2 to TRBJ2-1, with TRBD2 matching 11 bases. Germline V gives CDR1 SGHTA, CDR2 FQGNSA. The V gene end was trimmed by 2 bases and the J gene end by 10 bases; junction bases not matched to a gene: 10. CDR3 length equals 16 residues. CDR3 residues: CASSLNPLAGVQEQFF. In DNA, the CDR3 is TGTGCCAGCAGCTTAAACCCACTAGCGGGGGTTCAAGAGCAGTTCTTC.

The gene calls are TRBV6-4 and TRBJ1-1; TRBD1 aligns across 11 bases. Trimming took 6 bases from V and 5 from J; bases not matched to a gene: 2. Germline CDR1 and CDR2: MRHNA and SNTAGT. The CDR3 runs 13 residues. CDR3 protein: CASSGTGGTEAFF. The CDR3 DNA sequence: TGTGCCAGCAGCGGGACAGGGGGGACTGAAGCTTTCTTT.

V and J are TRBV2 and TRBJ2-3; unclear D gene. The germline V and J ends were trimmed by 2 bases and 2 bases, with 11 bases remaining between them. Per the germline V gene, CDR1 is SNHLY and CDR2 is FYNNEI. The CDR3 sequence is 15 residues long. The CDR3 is CASSEQALTTDTQYF. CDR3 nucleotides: TGTGCCAGCAGTGAACAGGCCCTCACCACAGATACGCAGTATTTT.

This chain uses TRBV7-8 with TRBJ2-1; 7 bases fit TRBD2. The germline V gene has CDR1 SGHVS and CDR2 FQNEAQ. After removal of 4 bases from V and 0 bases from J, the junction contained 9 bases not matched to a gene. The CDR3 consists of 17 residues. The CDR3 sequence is CASSSGRGPSSYNEQFF. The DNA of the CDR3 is TGTGCCAGCAGCTCAGGGAGGGGCCCCAGCTCCTACAATGAGCAGTTCTTC.

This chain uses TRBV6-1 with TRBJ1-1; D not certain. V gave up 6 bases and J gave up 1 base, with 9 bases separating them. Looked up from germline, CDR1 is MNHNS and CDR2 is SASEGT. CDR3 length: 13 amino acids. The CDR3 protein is CASRNRQNTEAFF. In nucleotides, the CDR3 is TGTGCCAGCAGAAATCGACAGAACACTGAAGCTTTCTTT.

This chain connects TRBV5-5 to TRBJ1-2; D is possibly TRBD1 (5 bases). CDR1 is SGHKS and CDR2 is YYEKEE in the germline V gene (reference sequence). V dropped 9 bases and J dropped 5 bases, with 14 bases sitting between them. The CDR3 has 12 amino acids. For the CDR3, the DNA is TGTGCCACCGACCAGGGCGGATATGGCTACACCTTC. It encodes CATDQGGYGYTF.

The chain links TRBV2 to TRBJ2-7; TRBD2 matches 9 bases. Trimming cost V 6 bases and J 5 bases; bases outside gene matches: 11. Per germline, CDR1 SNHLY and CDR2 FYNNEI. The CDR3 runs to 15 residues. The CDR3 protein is CASRPFAGGPNEQYF. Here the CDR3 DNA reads TGTGCCAGCAGGCCGTTTGCGGGAGGGCCCAACGAGCAGTACTTC.